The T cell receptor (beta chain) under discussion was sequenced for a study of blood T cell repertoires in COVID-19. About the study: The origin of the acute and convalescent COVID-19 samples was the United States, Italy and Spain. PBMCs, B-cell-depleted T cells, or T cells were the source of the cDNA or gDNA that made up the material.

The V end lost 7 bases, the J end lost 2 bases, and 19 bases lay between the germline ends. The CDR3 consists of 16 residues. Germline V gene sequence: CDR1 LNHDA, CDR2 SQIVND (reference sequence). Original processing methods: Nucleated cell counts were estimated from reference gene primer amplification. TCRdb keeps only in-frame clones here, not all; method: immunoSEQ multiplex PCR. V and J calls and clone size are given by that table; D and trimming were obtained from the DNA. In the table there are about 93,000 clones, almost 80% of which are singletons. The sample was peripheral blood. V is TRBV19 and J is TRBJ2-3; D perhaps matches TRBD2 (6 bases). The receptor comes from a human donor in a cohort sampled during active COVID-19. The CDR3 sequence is CASNPGGAAYTDTQYF. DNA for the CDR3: TGTGCCAGTAACCCCGGGGGAGCGGCTTACACAGATACGCAGTATTTT.